The following is a T cell receptor beta chain sequence with its context. The V gene lost 3 bases and the J gene lost 0 bases, with 19 bases spanning the gap. CDR3 size: 18 residues. The source of the sample is a study of patients and donors after allogeneic stem cell transplantation. TCRdb recomputed calls from the RT-PCR reads with MiXCR, one row per CDR3 protein. The table lists 900,000 to 1,000,000 distinct CDR3 sequences, approximately 18% of them singletons. The sequence derives from a human donor who was either an allogeneic HSCT recipient or a stem cell or donor lymphocyte infusion donor (not recorded which). It is not recorded whose cells these are; they may come from a transplant donor. Sample: blood, either unsorted or a sorted T cell fraction (not recorded which). The chain couples TRBV12-3 or TRBV12-4 to TRBJ2-3, with a possible D match to TRBD1 (5 bases). Here the CDR3 DNA reads TGTGCCAGCAGTTTTCTCACTTCGGACAACCTTAGCACAGATACGCAGTATTTT. Protein: CASSFLTSDNLSTDTQYF.